This T cell receptor beta chain emerged from a study of CD8 T cells in ankylosing spondylitis (dated by TCRdb to about 2017). With respect to the entire study: T cell receptor beta repertoires were profiled in healthy donors and ankylosing spondylitis patients so that disease-linked TCR variants could be found. In total, the full study cohort was made up of about 110 healthy donors and some 26 ankylosing spondylitis patients. Peripheral blood was sampled, and synovial fluid was additionally collected from ankylosing spondylitis patients.

This clonotype was found many times. The target of this receptor is not known. Base qualities were left out, and no much larger clone turns up one base away. Sequencing took place on an Illumina HiSeq 2500. Quantitative 5'-RACE with molecular barcodes was used to prepare TCR beta libraries. The study's own analysis went as follows. Disease-linked TCR variants were identified with a new computational method built on a probabilistic model of VDJ rearrangement. In TCRdb, the public reads were trimmed at Q25 with fastp and aligned with MiXCR, with productive beta chains retained. Rows merge per CDR3 protein into single entries with the most common DNA and genes. These V and J calls derive from TCRdb rather than the authors' analysis. Within this sample are approximately 140,000 distinct CDR3 sequences, with 7% to 10% of them counted one time only. Under 7.5% of the sample rests with the top ten. Synovial fluid samples were paired with blood samples taken from the same ankylosing spondylitis patients.

The CDR3, cysteine through phenylalanine, is 13 amino acids long. Only the CDR3 DNA is retained, 39 bases long and in frame from the first base. V is pruned by 10 bases and J by 3 bases, leaving 3 bases of the junction without a gene match. The germline V gene (reference sequence) gives CDR1 as LGHDT and CDR2 as YNNKEL. Paper-wide results and their limitations: A CD8+ phenotype was shown by the disease-linked clones, which were found at relatively low frequencies in peripheral blood. Some motif variants were previously reported in synovial fluid and blood of reactive arthritis patients, suggesting common disease-initiation mechanisms. The disease-linked clones were reported as significantly enriched in matched synovial fluid samples from ankylosing spondylitis patients. Blood from ankylosing spondylitis patients appeared to be characterized by a TCR beta motif made up of under ten highly homologous amino acid variants.

The sequence joins TRBV3-1 to TRBJ2-4, with TRBD1 identical over 10 junction bases. Sequencing input: synovial fluid, either unsorted or a sorted T cell fraction (not recorded which). The sequence derives from a male donor with ankylosing spondylitis. The CDR3 is CATGTGVKNIQYF. The base sequence is TGTGCCACCGGGACAGGGGTCAAAAACATTCAGTACTTC.